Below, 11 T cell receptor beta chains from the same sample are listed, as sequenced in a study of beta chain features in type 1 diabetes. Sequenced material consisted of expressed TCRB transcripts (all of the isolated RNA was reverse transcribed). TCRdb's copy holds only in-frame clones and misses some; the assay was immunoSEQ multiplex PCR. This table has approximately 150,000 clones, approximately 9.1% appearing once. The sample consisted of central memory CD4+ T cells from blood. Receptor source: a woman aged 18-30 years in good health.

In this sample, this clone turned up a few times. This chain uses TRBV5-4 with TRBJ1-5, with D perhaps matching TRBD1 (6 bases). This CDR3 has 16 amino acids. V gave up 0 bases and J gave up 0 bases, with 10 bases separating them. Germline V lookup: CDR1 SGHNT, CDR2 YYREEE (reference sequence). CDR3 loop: CASSLDGQFSNQPQHF. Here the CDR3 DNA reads TGTGCCAGCAGCTTGGATGGACAGTTTAGCAATCAGCCCCAGCATTTT.

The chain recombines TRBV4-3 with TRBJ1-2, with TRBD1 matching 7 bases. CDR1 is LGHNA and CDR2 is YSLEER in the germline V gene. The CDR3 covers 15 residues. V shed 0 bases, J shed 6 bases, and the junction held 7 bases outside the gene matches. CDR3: CASSQEDRLGNGYTF. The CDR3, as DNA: TGCGCCAGCAGCCAAGAGGACAGGCTGGGGAATGGCTACACCTTC.

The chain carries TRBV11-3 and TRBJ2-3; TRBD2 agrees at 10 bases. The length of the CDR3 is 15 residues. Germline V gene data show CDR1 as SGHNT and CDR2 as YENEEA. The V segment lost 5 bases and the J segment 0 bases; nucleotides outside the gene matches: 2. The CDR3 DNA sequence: TGTGCCAGCAGCATTAGCGGGAGGAGCACAGATACGCAGTATTTT. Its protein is CASSISGRSTDTQYF.

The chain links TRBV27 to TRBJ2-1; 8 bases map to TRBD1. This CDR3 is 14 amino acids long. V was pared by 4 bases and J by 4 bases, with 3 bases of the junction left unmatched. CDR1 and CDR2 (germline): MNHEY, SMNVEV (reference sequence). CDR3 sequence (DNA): TGTGCCAGCAGTTCGGGACAGGCTTACAATGAGCAGTTCTTC. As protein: CASSSGQAYNEQFF.

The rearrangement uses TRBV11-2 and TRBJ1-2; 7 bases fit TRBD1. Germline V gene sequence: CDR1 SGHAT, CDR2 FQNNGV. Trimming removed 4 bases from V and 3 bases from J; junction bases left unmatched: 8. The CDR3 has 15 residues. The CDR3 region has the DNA TGTGCCAGCAGCTCTCCGGGACAGACCCACTATGGCTACACCTTC. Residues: CASSSPGQTHYGYTF.

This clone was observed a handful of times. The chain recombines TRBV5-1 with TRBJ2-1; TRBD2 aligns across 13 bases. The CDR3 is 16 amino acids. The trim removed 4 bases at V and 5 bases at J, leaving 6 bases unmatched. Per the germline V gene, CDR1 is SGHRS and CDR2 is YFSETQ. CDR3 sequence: CASSGRTSGSDNEQFF. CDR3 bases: TGCGCCAGCAGCGGGAGGACTAGCGGGAGCGACAATGAGCAGTTCTTC.

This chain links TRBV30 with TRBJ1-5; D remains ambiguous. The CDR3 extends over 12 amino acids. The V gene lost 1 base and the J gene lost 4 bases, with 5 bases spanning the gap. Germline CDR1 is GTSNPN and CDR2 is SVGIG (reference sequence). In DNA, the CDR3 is TGTGCCTGGAGTGGAGGAAATCAGCCCCAGCATTTT. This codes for CAWSGGNQPQHF. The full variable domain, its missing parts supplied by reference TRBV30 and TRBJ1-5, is SQTIHQWPATLVQPVGSPLSLECTVEGTSNPNLYWYRQAAGRGLQLLFYSVGIGQISSEVPQNLSASRPQDRQFILSSKKLLLSDSGFYLCAWSGGNQPQHFGDGTRLSIL.

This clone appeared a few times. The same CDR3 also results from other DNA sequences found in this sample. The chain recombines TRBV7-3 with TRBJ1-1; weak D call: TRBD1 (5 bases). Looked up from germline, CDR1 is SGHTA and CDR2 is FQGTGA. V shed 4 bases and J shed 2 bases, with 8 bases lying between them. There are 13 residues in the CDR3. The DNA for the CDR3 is TGTGCCAGCAGCTCCCAGGGAAACACTGAAGCTTTCTTT. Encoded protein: CASSSQGNTEAFF.

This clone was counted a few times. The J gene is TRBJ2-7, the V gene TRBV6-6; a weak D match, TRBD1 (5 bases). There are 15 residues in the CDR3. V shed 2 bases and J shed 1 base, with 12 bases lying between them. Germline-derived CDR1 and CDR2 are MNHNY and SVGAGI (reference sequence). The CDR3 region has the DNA TGTGCCAGCAGTTACCCGACAGCTGGTTCCTACGAGCAGTACTTC. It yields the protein CASSYPTAGSYEQYF.

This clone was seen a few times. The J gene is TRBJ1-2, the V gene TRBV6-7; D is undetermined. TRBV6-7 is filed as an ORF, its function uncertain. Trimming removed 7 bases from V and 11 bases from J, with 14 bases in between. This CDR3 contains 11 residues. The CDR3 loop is CASTQRAKYTF. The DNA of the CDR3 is TGTGCCAGCACTCAGCGTGCCAAGTACACCTTC.

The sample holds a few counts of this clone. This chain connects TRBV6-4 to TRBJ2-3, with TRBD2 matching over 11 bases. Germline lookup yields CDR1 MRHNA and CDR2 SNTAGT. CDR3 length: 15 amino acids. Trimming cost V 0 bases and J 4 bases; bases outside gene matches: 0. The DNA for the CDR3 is TGTGCCAGCAGTGACTCTAGCGGGGGGGCAGATACGCAGTATTTT. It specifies CASSDSSGGADTQYF.